The 29 T cell receptor beta chains below were found in one sample sequenced in a study of cytomegalovirus exposure and HLA in healthy donors. The study ran its PCR with 60 Vbeta and 13 Jbeta primers. Profiled with immunoSEQ multiplex PCR; TCRdb holds only in-frame clones, not every one. Of over 250,000 clones in the sample, around two thirds were seen once. Sequenced: PBMCs. The receptor set was obtained from a female donor in good health and CMV-seronegative.

The rearrangement uses TRBV11-2 and TRBJ1-5; D is perhaps TRBD1 (6 bases). Germline V lookup: CDR1 SGHAT, CDR2 FQNNGV. The CDR3 loop spans 15 amino acids. V shed 5 bases and J shed 3 bases, with 14 bases lying between them. CDR3 amino acids: CASSGGGGSNQPQHF. For the CDR3, the DNA is TGTGCCAGCAGCGGGGGAGGGGGGTCCAATCAGCCCCAGCATTTT.

The V and J genes are TRBV6-6 and TRBJ1-2; 10 bases align to TRBD1. Germline trimming cut 5 bases from V and 5 bases from J; bases unmatched to any gene: 8. CDR3 size: 15 residues. Germline V lookup: CDR1 MNHNY, CDR2 SVGAGI (reference sequence). The CDR3 DNA sequence: TGTGCCAGCAGTAACCGACAGGGGGCCTATTATGGCTACACCTTC. Protein sequence: CASSNRQGAYYGYTF.

This chain joins TRBV28 and TRBJ1-5, with D hard to call. The germline V gene has CDR1 MDHEN and CDR2 SYDVKM. The CDR3 has 14 residues. Trimming stripped 6 bases from V and 5 bases from J, with 14 bases between. The DNA for the CDR3 is TGTGCCAGCAGACCCAGCGGTCTCTATCAGCCCCAGCATTTT. It encodes CASRPSGLYQPQHF.

This clone was detected a few times. The rearrangement uses TRBV5-1 and TRBJ2-1; D uncertain. CDR1 and CDR2 from the germline V gene are SGHRS and YFSETQ. V was pared by 3 bases and J by 6 bases, with 7 bases between. This CDR3 has 12 residues. CDR3 in amino acids: CASSSSFNEQFF. The CDR3 DNA is TGCGCCAGCAGCTCCTCTTTCAATGAGCAGTTCTTC.

Concerning this clone itself: At the DNA level, this CDR3 is encoded by other sequences in the same sample as well. The chain has TRBV19 and TRBJ2-7, with D possibly TRBD2 on 6 matching bases. The germline CDR1 and CDR2 sequences are LNHDA and SQIVND (reference sequence). The CDR3 has 14 amino acids. Trimming pared 2 bases from V and 0 bases from J, leaving 8 bases between. CDR3 in amino acids: CASSISGASYEQYF. The DNA of the CDR3 is TGTGCCAGTAGTATATCGGGAGCCTCCTACGAGCAGTACTTC. The variable domain in full, completed from reference TRBV19 and TRBJ2-7, reads DGGITQSPKYLFRKEGQNVTLSCEQNLNHDAMYWYRQDPGQGLRLIYYSQIVNDFQKGDIAEGYSVSREKKESFPLTVTSAQKNPTAFYLCASSISGASYEQYFGPGTRLTVT.

The V call is TRBV11-3, the J call TRBJ2-3; D is unresolved. The CDR3 is made up of 13 amino acids. CDR1 SGHNT and CDR2 YENEEA come from the germline V gene. V lost 7 bases to trimming and J lost 1 base, with 9 bases between them. The DNA of the CDR3 is TGTGCCAGCAACCTTCGGGGCACAGATACGCAGTATTTT. It translates to CASNLRGTDTQYF. Variable domain in full (rest from reference TRBV11-3 and TRBJ2-3): EAGVVQSPRYKIIEKKQPVAFWCNPISGHNTLYWYLQNLGQGPELLIRYENEEAVDDSQLPKDRFSAERLKGVDSTLKIQPAELGDSAVYLCASNLRGTDTQYFGPGTRLTVL.

This clone came up a few times. The V and J genes are TRBV20-1 and TRBJ1-1, with D uncertain. V shed 6 bases and J shed 4 bases, with 9 bases lying between them. Germline V gene sequence: CDR1 DFQATT, CDR2 SNEGSKA (reference sequence). The CDR3 is 11 amino acids. The CDR3 protein is CSARGSTEAFF. The DNA of the CDR3 is TGCAGTGCCCGGGGTTCCACTGAAGCTTTCTTT.

The chain couples TRBV28 to TRBJ1-3; TRBD1 agrees at 7 bases. Germline lookup yields CDR1 MDHEN and CDR2 SYDVKM. The CDR3 spans 15 residues. V trimming: 6 bases; J trimming: 0 bases; junction bases outside the gene matches: 5. In DNA, the CDR3 is TGTGCCAGCAGGAGGGACAGAGACTCTGGAAACACCATATATTTT. It yields the protein CASRRDRDSGNTIYF.

The V gene is TRBV4-2, the J gene TRBJ2-1; 16 bases are shared with TRBD2. There are 20 residues in the CDR3. CDR1 LGHNA and CDR2 YNFKEQ come from the germline V gene. J gave up 1 base and V 3 bases, and 9 bases lay outside the gene matches. DNA of the CDR3: TGTGCCAGCAGCCACCCCACCGGGACTAGCGGGAGGGTATCCTACAATGAGCAGTTCTTC. Translating gives CASSHPTGTSGRVSYNEQFF.

The chain couples TRBV11-3 to TRBJ2-5; D possibly corresponds to TRBD2 (5 bases). The ends were cut back, 1 base at V and 2 bases at J, with 11 bases in the middle. CDR3 length: 15 amino acids. Germline loops: CDR1 SGHNT, CDR2 YENEEA. DNA of the CDR3: TGTGCCAGCAGCTTAGGCGGGCAGCCACAAGAGACCCAGTACTTC. Encoded protein: CASSLGGQPQETQYF.

The J gene is TRBJ2-7, the V gene TRBV2; 12 bases are a match to TRBD2. CDR3 length: 18 residues. The trim removed 7 bases at V and 8 bases at J, leaving 21 bases unmatched. Per the germline V gene, CDR1 is SNHLY and CDR2 is FYNNEI. The CDR3 reads CASTRGGLAGSSFLKQYF. DNA for the CDR3: TGTGCCAGCACCCGAGGGGGACTAGCGGGCTCCTCATTCCTGAAGCAGTACTTC.

The CDR3 region is CASSLTFLDTQYF. The CDR3 DNA reads as TGTGCCAGCAGCTTAACATTCTTAGATACGCAGTATTTT. This chain links TRBV5-4 with TRBJ2-3, with no clear D. Trimming stripped 2 bases from V and 5 bases from J, with 9 bases between. The CDR3 has 13 residues. In germline, CDR1 is SGHNT, CDR2 YYREEE (reference sequence). The variable domain in full, with the rest retrieved from reference TRBV5-4 and TRBJ2-3, is ETGVTQSPTHLIKTRGQQVTLRCSSQSGHNTVSWYQQALGQGPQFIFQYYREEENGRGNFPPRFSGLQFPNYSSELNVNALELDDSALYLCASSLTFLDTQYFGPGTRLTVL.

The rearrangement joins TRBV4-2 to TRBJ2-2; 10 bases map to TRBD2. The CDR3 extends over 17 amino acids. Per germline, CDR1 LGHNA and CDR2 YNFKEQ. The ends lost 4 bases at V and 7 bases at J; junction bases unmatched: 12. CDR3 residues: CASSPNLGLAGVGELFF. The DNA of the CDR3 is TGTGCCAGCAGCCCTAACTTGGGGCTAGCGGGGGTCGGGGAGCTGTTTTTT.

The chain uses TRBV28 and TRBJ2-5; D possibly corresponds to TRBD1 (6 bases). The V gene's germline CDR1 is MDHEN and CDR2 SYDVKM. Trimming took 5 bases from V and 3 from J, leaving 13 bases between them. The CDR3 consists of 14 residues. The CDR3 spells CASSPPDSEETQYF. In DNA form, the CDR3 reads TGTGCCAGCAGTCCGCCGGACAGTGAAGAGACCCAGTACTTC.

This clone was seen more than once but under ten times. The chain recombines TRBV6-6 with TRBJ2-7; 8 nucleotides agree with TRBD1. The CDR3 runs to 11 residues. Trimming took 6 bases from V and 5 from J; bases not matched to a gene: 0. CDR1 and CDR2 (germline): MNHNY, SVGAGI (reference sequence). The CDR3 bases are TGTGCCAGCAGGGACAGGGACGAGCAGTACTTC. Translating it yields CASRDRDEQYF.

This clone was observed once. V gene TRBV14 combines with J gene TRBJ2-3; no definite D call. The CDR3 has 16 amino acids. Between the trimmed V and J ends, which lost 2 bases and 0 bases, there was a span of 12 bases. The germline V gene has CDR1 SGHDN and CDR2 FVKESK. The CDR3 DNA is TGTGCCAGCAGCCAAATAAACGCAACTAGCACAGATACGCAGTATTTT. It is translated as CASSQINATSTDTQYF.

The chain is built from TRBV6-1 and TRBJ2-3; D is undetermined. The CDR3 length is 14 residues. Germline CDR1 reads MNHNS; CDR2 reads SASEGT. Trimming left V 7 bases short and J 3 bases short, with 14 bases between. The CDR3 loop is CASTGFSVTDTQYF. DNA for the CDR3: TGTGCCAGCACGGGTTTCTCGGTTACAGATACGCAGTATTTT.

This clone occurred once. J is TRBJ1-4 and V is TRBV2, with 11 nucleotides matching TRBD1. The CDR3 is 14 amino acids. Germline V gene sequence: CDR1 SNHLY, CDR2 FYNNEI. Trimming removed 5 bases from V and 8 bases from J; junction bases left unmatched: 4. This CDR3 reads CASSPDRGQEKLFF. Written as DNA, the CDR3 is TGTGCCAGCAGTCCGGACAGGGGGCAGGAAAAACTGTTTTTT.

This clone was seen only a few times. The chain uses TRBV9 and TRBJ2-5; tentative D call: TRBD2 (6 bases). Between the trimmed V and J ends, which lost 3 bases and 5 bases, there was a span of 20 bases. The germline gives CDR1 SGDLS, CDR2 YYNGEE. The CDR3 covers 16 residues. In DNA, the CDR3 is TGTGCCAGCAGCGGGGAAGGGACTTACCCCGCCGAGACCCAGTACTTC. It specifies CASSGEGTYPAETQYF.

This chain links TRBV30 with TRBJ1-3, with a possible D match to TRBD1 (6 bases). CDR3 size: 15 residues. Germline V CDR1 and CDR2: GTSNPN, SVGIG (reference sequence). V lost 4 bases to trimming and J lost 0 bases, with 13 bases between them. The CDR3: CAWTHRDLSGNTIYF. The DNA of the CDR3 is TGTGCCTGGACCCACAGGGACCTCTCTGGAAACACCATATATTTT.

The chain links TRBV7-7 to TRBJ2-5; 7 bases agree with TRBD2. Germline CDR1 SSHAT, CDR2 FNYEAQ (reference sequence). J gave up 2 bases and V 4 bases, and 10 bases lay outside the gene matches. CDR3 length equals 16 residues. CDR3 sequence (DNA): TGTGCCAGCAGCTATAAGAGGGCTAGCGGACAAGAGACCCAGTACTTC. Residues: CASSYKRASGQETQYF.

The V call is TRBV30, the J call TRBJ2-3; D is unclear. The CDR3 is 13 amino acids. Trimming pared 0 bases from V and 0 bases from J, leaving 4 bases between. In germline, CDR1 is GTSNPN, CDR2 SVGIG (reference sequence). The CDR3 DNA reads TGTGCCTGGAGTGTAGCTAGCACAGATACGCAGTATTTT. Residues: CAWSVASTDTQYF.

The chain couples TRBV5-4 to TRBJ1-4, with D possibly being TRBD1 (5 bases). The CDR3 has 14 amino acids. Trimming stripped 0 bases from V and 8 bases from J, with 11 bases between. The germline gives CDR1 SGHNT, CDR2 YYREEE (reference sequence). The CDR3 bases are TGTGCCAGCAGCTTGGCAGGGATACGGGAAAAACTGTTTTTT. Translating gives CASSLAGIREKLFF.

Here the CDR3 DNA reads TGCGCCAGCAGCCTGGGCGGGGGTTCTGGAAACACCATATATTTT. It encodes CASSLGGGSGNTIYF. The V gene is TRBV5-1, the J gene TRBJ1-3, with D possibly being TRBD1 (5 bases). The CDR3 has 15 residues. The V gene's germline CDR1 is SGHRS and CDR2 YFSETQ. Trimming left V 4 bases short and J 1 base short, with 12 bases between. Complete variable domain (other parts from reference TRBV5-1 and TRBJ1-3): KAGVTQTPRYLIKTRGQQVTLSCSPISGHRSVSWYQQTPGQGLQFLFEYFSETQRNKGNFPGRFSGRQFSNSRSEMNVSTLELGDSALYLCASSLGGGSGNTIYFGEGSWLTVV.

As concerns this clone: Relative to the germline gene, one junction end is altered; a read error may explain this. The rearrangement joins TRBV5-1 to TRBJ1-5; unclear D gene. The germline V gene has CDR1 SGHRS and CDR2 YFSETQ. The CDR3 totals 15 residues. CDR3 DNA: TGCGCCAGCAGCTTGGGAGGCAGAACTAATCGGCCCCAGCATTTT. Translation gives CASSLGGRTNRPQHF.

The chain is built from TRBV7-2 and TRBJ2-5; 14 nucleotides agree with TRBD2. The DNA end is a closer match to TRBJ2-7, so the J assignment may be wrong. CDR1 is SGHTA and CDR2 is FQGNSA in the germline V gene. The CDR3 loop spans 15 amino acids. CDR3 in DNA: TGTGCCAGCAGCGAGGGACTAGCGGGAGCCTACGAGCAGTACTTC. Its protein product is CASSEGLAGAYEQYF.

For the CDR3, the DNA is TGCGCCAGCGAGCTTATCCCCACGGGTTACGAGCAGTACTTC. Translating it yields CASELIPTGYEQYF. The chain couples TRBV5-1 to TRBJ2-7; D not certain. This CDR3 has 14 amino acids. Germline assignment: CDR1 SGHRS and CDR2 YFSETQ. The germline V and J ends were trimmed by 7 bases and 4 bases, with 18 bases remaining between them.

This clone was picked up a small number of times. The V call is TRBV21-1, the J call TRBJ1-1; the table's TRBD1 call for D was not verified on the DNA. TRBV21-1 is a listed pseudogene. The CDR3 contains 16 residues. CDR3 sequence: CASNKGRGQGATEAFF. As DNA, the CDR3 is TGTGCCAGCAACAAAGGGCGGGGACAGGGGGCGACTGAAGCTTTCTTT.

V and J are TRBV15 and TRBJ1-5; possibly TRBD1 for D (6 bases). In germline, CDR1 is LNHNV, CDR2 YYDKDF (reference sequence). Trimming removed 3 bases from V and 4 bases from J, with 13 bases in between. The length of the CDR3 is 15 residues. Here the CDR3 reads CATSRENQGNQPQHF. The DNA of the CDR3 is TGTGCCACCAGCAGGGAGAACCAGGGGAATCAGCCCCAGCATTTT. Filled out from reference TRBV15 and TRBJ1-5, the complete variable domain reads DAMVIQNPRYQVTQFGKPVTLSCSQTLNHNVMYWYQQKSSQAPKLLFHYYDKDFNNEADTPDNFQSRRPNTSFCFLDIRSPGLGDTAMYLCATSRENQGNQPQHFGDGTRLSIL.